The source of this T cell receptor beta chain is a study of T cells in Graves' hyperthyroidism and ophthalmopathy. Deletions cut 5 bases from V and 0 bases from J, with 19 bases between. This CDR3 is built from 18 residues. The germline V gene encodes CDR1 SGHVS and CDR2 FQNEAQ. Regions amplified from RNA transcripts were the TCR beta CDR3 regions. The HTBI primer set served for first-round RT-PCR of the TCR CDR3. TCRdb re-analysed the multiplex PCR reads in MiXCR, keeping a single row per CDR3 protein. This sample has around 260,000 distinct CDR3 sequences, with less than 30% found just once. The receptor comes from a man aged 35-49 years with Graves' hyperthyroidism that later progressed to Graves' ophthalmopathy. J is TRBJ2-2 and V is TRBV7-8, with D perhaps being TRBD1 or TRBD2 (5 bases each). The specimen sequenced was blood. CDR3 residues: CASSDRGKGEPNTGELFF. The CDR3 DNA reads as TGTGCCAGCAGCGATAGAGGGAAAGGGGAACCGAACACCGGGGAGCTGTTTTTT.